A single sample gave rise to the 2 T cell receptor beta chains below, sequenced in a study of pediatric ulcerative colitis. Generated by immunoSEQ multiplex PCR, the TCRdb table keeps only in-frame clones and is missing some. The table has 55,000 to 75,000 clones, roughly nine tenths seen once. The sequencing input was blood. Source of these receptors: a boy aged 5-17 years with severe ulcerative colitis.

This clone came up a few times. The chain employs TRBV28 and TRBJ1-1; D gene uncertain. V was pared by 3 bases and J by 1 base, with 6 bases between. The CDR3 spans 13 residues. Germline-derived CDR1 and CDR2 are MDHEN and SYDVKM. Here the CDR3 reads CASSFLENTEAFF. DNA of the CDR3: TGTGCCAGCAGTTTCCTAGAGAACACTGAAGCTTTCTTT. Full variable domain (rest looked up from reference TRBV28 and TRBJ1-1): DVKVTQSSRYLVKRTGEKVFLECVQDMDHENMFWYRQDPGLGLRLIYFSYDVKMKEKGDIPEGYSVSREKKERFSLILESASTNQTSMYLCASSFLENTEAFFGQGTRLTVV.

This chain connects TRBV28 to TRBJ1-2; the D is unclear. The V gene's germline CDR1 is MDHEN and CDR2 SYDVKM. With 5 bases removed from V and 8 bases from J, the gap between germline ends came to 12 bases. This CDR3 spans 12 amino acids. CDR3 in amino acids: CASSGRVGGYTF. In DNA, the CDR3 is TGTGCCAGCAGTGGACGGGTGGGAGGCTACACCTTC.